The 29 T cell receptor beta chains below come from one sample, sequenced in a study of PD-1 blockade in classical Hodgkin lymphoma (dated by TCRdb to 2019 to 2021). The protocol used for the library was the immunoSEQ multiplex PCR assay. The table comes from immuneACCESS by way of TCRdb, which keeps in-frame sequences with V and J called. Part of the clones is missing from these tables; in studies checked, under half for an unresolved V gene and the rest for unknown reasons. The sample yields approximately 61,000 clones; 87% were counted once. The ten largest account for roughly 8.8% of the sample. Sample time point, as interpreted from the label and publication: cycle 4 day 1 (C4D1), after six to seven weeks of nivolumab. Every trial patient had relapsed following autologous stem cell transplantation, and prior brentuximab vedotin exposure was what differed among cohorts A, B and C. The source was peripheral blood mononuclear cells (PBMCs), collected before the fourth cycle of nivolumab. The receptors were sampled from a human donor with classical Hodgkin lymphoma.

The chain joins TRBV10-1 to TRBJ1-5; TRBD1 is a possible D gene (6 bases). The CDR3 has 15 residues. Germline CDR1 is WNHNN and CDR2 is SYGVQD (reference sequence). The V end was cut by 8 bases, the J end by 10 bases, with 24 bases between. This chain's CDR3 is CASGKQGDRSRPQHF. The CDR3 bases are TGCGCCAGCGGGAAACAGGGAGATAGAAGTCGACCCCAGCATTTT.

The chain recombines TRBV5-1 with TRBJ2-7, with D tentatively TRBD1 or TRBD2 (5 bases each). The V end was cut by 4 bases, the J end by 7 bases, with 21 bases between. Germline assignment: CDR1 SGHRS and CDR2 YFSETQ. The CDR3 totals 15 residues. This CDR3 reads CASSRDYGAPREQYF. Here the CDR3 DNA reads TGCGCCAGCAGCCGCGACTACGGGGCTCCTAGGGAGCAGTACTTC.

The chain combines TRBV11-2 with TRBJ1-6; TRBD1 matches 10 bases. Trimming took 5 bases from V and 9 from J; bases not matched to a gene: 4. From germline, CDR1 is SGHAT and CDR2 FQNNGV. The CDR3 contains 14 residues. As DNA, the CDR3 is TGTGCCAGCAGCCCAGGACAGGGGGGTTCACCCCTCCACTTT. It translates to CASSPGQGGSPLHF. Using reference TRBV11-2 and TRBJ1-6 for the parts outside the CDR3, the full variable domain is EAGVAQSPRYKIIEKRQSVAFWCNPISGHATLYWYQQILGQGPKLLIQFQNNGVVDDSQLPKDRFSAERLKGVDSTLKIQPAKLEDSAVYLCASSPGQGGSPLHFGNGTRLTVT.

CDR3 sequence: CATQTSGGADTQYF. The CDR3 DNA follows: TGCGCCACCCAAACTAGCGGGGGGGCAGATACGCAGTATTTT. The chain uses TRBV5-1 and TRBJ2-3, with 13 nucleotides matching TRBD2. Germline lookup yields CDR1 SGHRS and CDR2 YFSETQ. Trimming cost V 9 bases and J 4 bases; bases outside gene matches: 5. CDR3 size: 14 residues.

V gene TRBV7-9 combines with J gene TRBJ1-5, with D perhaps matching TRBD1 (5 bases). Trimming removed 9 bases at V and 4 bases at J, with 13 bases between. The CDR3 length is 13 residues. In germline, CDR1 is SEHNR, CDR2 FQNEAQ (reference sequence). Written as DNA, the CDR3 is TGTGCCAGTAATGGGGGTAGTAATCAGCCCCAGCATTTT. Translated: CASNGGSNQPQHF.

The chain links TRBV27 to TRBJ1-1; no definite D call. CDR3 length equals 14 residues. CDR1 is MNHEY, CDR2 SMNVEV, per germline (reference sequence). Trimming pared 3 bases from V and 1 base from J, leaving 9 bases between. CDR3 nucleotide sequence: TGTGCCAGCAGTTTTTCCAGTACGAACACTGAAGCTTTCTTT. Amino acid sequence: CASSFSSTNTEAFF.

The chain uses TRBV21-1 and TRBJ1-5; TRBD1, the D gene given by the table, was not confirmed from the DNA. TRBV21-1 is a known pseudogene. CDR3 length equals 19 residues. CDR3 region: CATPKDMGTGGRGNQPQHF. The CDR3 DNA reads TGTGCCACCCCAAAAGACATGGGGACAGGGGGTAGGGGCAATCAGCCCCAGCATTTT.

The chain employs TRBV5-4 and TRBJ1-6; tentative D call: TRBD1 (5 bases). CDR1 SGHNT and CDR2 YYREEE come from the germline V gene (reference sequence). The CDR3 runs to 14 residues. Trimming left V 6 bases short and J 7 bases short, with 14 bases between. The CDR3 nucleotides read TGTGCCAGCAACCAGGGATTCCAAAATTCACCCCTCCACTTT. Protein product: CASNQGFQNSPLHF.

V gene TRBV9 combines with J gene TRBJ2-2, with D possibly matching TRBD1 (5 bases). This CDR3 comprises 15 residues. Trimming took off 4 bases at V and 5 bases at J, with 15 bases between the two ends. Germline CDR1 and CDR2: SGDLS and YYNGEE. In DNA form, the CDR3 reads TGTGCCAGCAGCCCACTGGGGCAGGAAACCGGGGAGCTGTTTTTT. Its translation: CASSPLGQETGELFF.

The V gene is TRBV10-3, the J gene TRBJ1-1; no firm D call. The germline V gene has CDR1 ENHRY and CDR2 SYGVKD. Trimming removed 5 bases at V and 4 bases at J, with 8 bases between. The CDR3 extends over 12 amino acids. The chain's CDR3 is CAISQGVTEAFF. CDR3 coding DNA: TGTGCCATCAGTCAAGGAGTCACTGAAGCTTTCTTT.

This clone was seen just once. The rearrangement uses TRBV6-4 and TRBJ1-6; D is ambiguous. The V gene's germline CDR1 is MRHNA and CDR2 SNTAGT. This CDR3 is built from 17 residues. Trimming removed 3 bases at V and 0 bases at J, with 12 bases between. The CDR3 region has the DNA TGTGCCAGCAGTGAAGCGCCCAGGAGCTCCTATAATTCACCCCTCCACTTT. Its translation is CASSEAPRSSYNSPLHF.

The rearrangement joins TRBV5-1 to TRBJ1-1, with no clear D. Germline CDR1 SGHRS, CDR2 YFSETQ. The CDR3 length is 15 residues. The V end was cut by 1 base, the J end by 1 base, with 11 bases between. The CDR3 region has the DNA TGCGCCAGCAGCTTGCTTGGACTAGGGAACACTGAAGCTTTCTTT. It translates to CASSLLGLGNTEAFF.

This chain joins TRBV30 and TRBJ2-7, with a weak D call TRBD1 (6 bases). Germline V gene data show CDR1 as GTSNPN and CDR2 as SVGIG (reference sequence). Trimming removed 3 bases at V and 2 bases at J, with 17 bases between. This CDR3 is 15 amino acids long. CDR3 DNA sequence: TGTGCCTGGAGCCGATCGGAGGCAGGGGCCTACGAGCAGTACTTC. This encodes CAWSRSEAGAYEQYF.

The genes are TRBV19 and TRBJ1-3; tentatively, D is TRBD1 (6 bases). Germline V lookup: CDR1 LNHDA, CDR2 SQIVND (reference sequence). The CDR3 covers 15 residues. The V and J ends lost 2 bases and 8 bases respectively, with 16 bases between them. This CDR3 reads CASSIRPGAVDTIYF. CDR3 DNA sequence: TGTGCCAGTAGTATACGACCGGGGGCGGTCGACACCATATATTTT.

The chain couples TRBV7-9 to TRBJ1-2; 8 nucleotides match TRBD1. CDR1 SEHNR and CDR2 FQNEAQ come from the germline V gene (reference sequence). This CDR3 contains 16 residues. Unmatched junction bases numbered 15, after V lost 5 bases and J lost 7 bases. The CDR3 here is CASSATGTGLVGGYTF. The CDR3 DNA reads as TGTGCCAGCAGCGCAACCGGGACAGGCCTTGTAGGTGGCTACACCTTC.

The chain employs TRBV19 and TRBJ2-7; the D gene is possibly TRBD2 (7 bases). V was shortened by 4 bases and J by 5 bases, with 18 bases between the two germline ends. Germline assignment: CDR1 LNHDA and CDR2 SQIVND (reference sequence). The CDR3 has 15 amino acids. The DNA of the CDR3 is TGTGCCAGTAGTACCGCTGGGGGGGGGCTCAACGAGCAGTACTTC. It translates to CASSTAGGGLNEQYF.

The chain carries TRBV27 and TRBJ2-7; a weak D match, TRBD2 (7 bases). CDR1 and CDR2 from the germline V gene are MNHEY and SMNVEV (reference sequence). The germline V and J ends were trimmed by 3 bases and 6 bases, with 21 bases remaining between them. This CDR3 comprises 16 residues. This CDR3 reads CASSFMGRGAPGEQYF. In nucleotides, the CDR3 is TGTGCCAGCAGTTTTATGGGACGGGGGGCACCAGGCGAGCAGTACTTC.

The chain links TRBV5-4 to TRBJ1-6; no reliable D call. Germline V gene data show CDR1 as SGHNT and CDR2 as YYREEE (reference sequence). The CDR3 extends over 15 amino acids. The germline V and J ends were trimmed by 0 bases and 5 bases, with 9 bases remaining between them. In nucleotides, the CDR3 is TGTGCCAGCAGCTTGGAGTGGAGGGATAATTCACCCCTCCACTTT. It is translated as CASSLEWRDNSPLHF.

The chain uses TRBV5-1 and TRBJ1-1, with TRBD1 matching over 8 bases. The germline V gene encodes CDR1 SGHRS and CDR2 YFSETQ. The CDR3 consists of 15 residues. Germline trimming cut 0 bases from V and 4 bases from J; bases unmatched to any gene: 5. The CDR3 reads CASSLGTGRATEAFF. The CDR3 DNA follows: TGCGCCAGCAGCTTGGGGACAGGGAGGGCCACTGAAGCTTTCTTT.

The chain is built from TRBV4-2 and TRBJ2-1; D uncertain. Trimming stripped 0 bases from V and 5 bases from J, with 17 bases between. From germline, CDR1 is LGHNA and CDR2 YNFKEQ. The length of the CDR3 is 17 residues. The CDR3 reads CASSQDSSLEFDNEQFF. The CDR3 DNA follows: TGTGCCAGCAGCCAAGATAGTTCCTTAGAGTTCGACAATGAGCAGTTCTTC.

The chain has TRBV5-1 and TRBJ2-3; a possible D gene is TRBD1 (5 bases). V was clipped by 6 bases and J by 0 bases, with 8 bases between them. Germline V gives CDR1 SGHRS, CDR2 YFSETQ. CDR3 length: 13 residues. CDR3 sequence (DNA): TGCGCCAGCAACTACAGGAGCACAGATACGCAGTATTTT. Residues: CASNYRSTDTQYF.

The chain links TRBV30 to TRBJ2-2; possible D gene TRBD2, 6 bases. Germline-derived CDR1 and CDR2 are GTSNPN and SVGIG (reference sequence). Deletions cut 3 bases from V and 5 bases from J, with 7 bases between. The CDR3 consists of 12 residues. In DNA form, the CDR3 reads TGTGCCTGGAGCCGGGGGACCGGGGAGCTGTTTTTT. This codes for CAWSRGTGELFF.

The V gene is TRBV27, the J gene TRBJ1-2; D is unclear. CDR3 length: 14 residues. V was pared by 2 bases and J by 3 bases, with 10 bases between. Germline CDR1 is MNHEY and CDR2 is SMNVEV (reference sequence). The CDR3 reads CASSLRWADYGYTF. The CDR3 nucleotides are TGTGCCAGCAGTTTAAGATGGGCGGACTATGGCTACACCTTC.

V and J are TRBV19 and TRBJ1-1, with unresolved D. V lost 1 base, J lost 0 bases, and 3 bases lay in between. The CDR3 runs 13 residues. Germline values: CDR1 LNHDA, CDR2 SQIVND (reference sequence). The CDR3: CASSIGVNTEAFF. For the CDR3, the DNA is TGTGCCAGTAGTATAGGGGTGAACACTGAAGCTTTCTTT.

The DNA for the CDR3 is TGTGCCAGCAGTTTCTTCAACCCTGGGGATACGCAGTATTTT. Its protein product is CASSFFNPGDTQYF. This rearrangement joins TRBV28 to TRBJ2-3; unclear D gene. The germline V and J ends were trimmed by 3 bases and 6 bases, with 13 bases remaining between them. Germline V gene sequence: CDR1 MDHEN, CDR2 SYDVKM. This CDR3 has 14 residues.

The rearrangement links TRBV5-5 to TRBJ1-1, with TRBD1 matching 7 bases. The CDR3 loop spans 14 amino acids. V was clipped by 2 bases and J by 7 bases; unmatched bases: 8. The germline V gene encodes CDR1 SGHKS and CDR2 YYEKEE (reference sequence). In DNA, the CDR3 is TGTGCCAGCAGCTTCCGGACAGGCCCCAGTGAAGCTTTCTTT. This sequence encodes CASSFRTGPSEAFF.

This clone was counted between two and nine times. The CDR3 coding sequence is TGTGCCAGCAGTGAAACAGGGTTCTCCGACTATGGCTACACCTTC. Protein product: CASSETGFSDYGYTF. The gene calls are TRBV6-1 and TRBJ1-2, with TRBD1 as a possible D gene (6 bases). This CDR3 contains 15 residues. Germline V gives CDR1 MNHNS, CDR2 SASEGT. The V and J ends lost 2 bases and 3 bases respectively, with 13 bases between them.

The gene calls are TRBV5-1 and TRBJ2-2; TRBD1 agrees at 9 bases. The ends lost 5 bases at V and 9 bases at J; junction bases unmatched: 5. Germline CDR1 SGHRS, CDR2 YFSETQ. The CDR3 covers 13 residues. The CDR3 bases are TGCGCCAGCAGGTCTACAGGGGGCTGGGAGCTGTTTTTT. This sequence encodes CASRSTGGWELFF. Combining the CDR3 with reference TRBV5-1 and TRBJ2-2 gives the whole variable domain KAGVTQTPRYLIKTRGQQVTLSCSPISGHRSVSWYQQTPGQGLQFLFEYFSETQRNKGNFPGRFSGRQFSNSRSEMNVSTLELGDSALYLCASRSTGGWELFFGEGSRLTVL.

The chain combines TRBV19 with TRBJ1-5; TRBD1 is a possible D gene (5 bases). This CDR3 contains 14 residues. V gave up 5 bases and J gave up 5 bases, with 13 bases separating them. Germline V gene lookup returns CDR1 LNHDA and CDR2 SQIVND (reference sequence). CDR3: CASSPGGAHQPQHF. DNA of the CDR3: TGTGCCAGTAGTCCCGGCGGGGCGCATCAGCCCCAGCATTTT.